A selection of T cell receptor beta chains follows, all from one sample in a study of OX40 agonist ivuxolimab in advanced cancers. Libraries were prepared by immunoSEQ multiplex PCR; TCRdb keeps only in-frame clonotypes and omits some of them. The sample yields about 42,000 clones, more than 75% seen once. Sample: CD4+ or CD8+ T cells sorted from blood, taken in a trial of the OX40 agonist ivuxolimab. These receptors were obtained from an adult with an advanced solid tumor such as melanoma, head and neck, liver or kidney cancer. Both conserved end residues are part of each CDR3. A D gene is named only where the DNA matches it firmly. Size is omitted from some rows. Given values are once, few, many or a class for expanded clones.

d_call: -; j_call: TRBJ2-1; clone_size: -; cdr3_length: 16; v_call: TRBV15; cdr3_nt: TGTGCCACCAGCAGAGATGCGGCCCCCCCTTACAATGAGCAGTTCTTC; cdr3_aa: CATSRDAAPPYNEQFF
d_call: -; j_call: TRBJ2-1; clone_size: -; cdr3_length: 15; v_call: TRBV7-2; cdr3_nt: TGTGCCAGCAGCTTAGGAAGCGGAACCTACAATGAGCAGTTCTTC; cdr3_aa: CASSLGSGTYNEQFF
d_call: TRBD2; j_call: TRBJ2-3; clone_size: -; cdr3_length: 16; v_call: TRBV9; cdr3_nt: TGTGCCAGCAGCGTAGGGGGACTAGCGGAAGGGGATACGCAGTATTTT; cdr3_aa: CASSVGGLAEGDTQYF
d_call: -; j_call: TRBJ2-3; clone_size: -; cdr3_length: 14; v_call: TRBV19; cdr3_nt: TGTGCCAGTAGTTTAGGGCTGGGGCCAGATACGCAGTATTTT; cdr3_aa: CASSLGLGPDTQYF
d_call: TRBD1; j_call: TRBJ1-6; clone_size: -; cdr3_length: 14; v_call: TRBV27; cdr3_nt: TGTGCCAGCAGTTTGGGACAGGGGTATTCACCCCTCCACTTT; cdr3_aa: CASSLGQGYSPLHF
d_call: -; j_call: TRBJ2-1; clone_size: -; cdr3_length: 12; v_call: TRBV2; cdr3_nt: TGTGCCAGCAGTGAGTTGAGGAATGAGCAGTTCTTC; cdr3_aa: CASSELRNEQFF
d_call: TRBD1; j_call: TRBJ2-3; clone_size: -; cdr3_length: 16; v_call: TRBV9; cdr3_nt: TGTGCCAGCAGCGCCGACGGGACAGGGGGGAGAGATACGCAGTATTTT; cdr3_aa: CASSADGTGGRDTQYF
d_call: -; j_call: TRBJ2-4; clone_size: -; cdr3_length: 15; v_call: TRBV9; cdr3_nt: TGTGCCAGCAGCGTAAGCCCGGGACTTACAAACATTCAGTACTTC; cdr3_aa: CASSVSPGLTNIQYF
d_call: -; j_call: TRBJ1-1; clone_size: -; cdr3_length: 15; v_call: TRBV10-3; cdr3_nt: TGTGCCATCAGTGAGTGGGACACAATCAACACTGAAGCTTTCTTT; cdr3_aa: CAISEWDTINTEAFF
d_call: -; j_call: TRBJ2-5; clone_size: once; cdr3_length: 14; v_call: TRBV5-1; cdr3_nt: TGCGCCAGCAGCACCCTAGGGGGCCAAGAGACCCAGTACTTC; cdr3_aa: CASSTLGGQETQYF
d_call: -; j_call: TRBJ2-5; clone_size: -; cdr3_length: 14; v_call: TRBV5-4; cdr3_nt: TGTGCCAGCAGCTCTCCACACGGGCAAGAGACCCAGTACTTC; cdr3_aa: CASSSPHGQETQYF
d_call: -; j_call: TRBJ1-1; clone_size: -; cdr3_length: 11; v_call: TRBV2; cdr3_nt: TGTGCCACCGCGATTAACACTGAAGCTTTCTTT; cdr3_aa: CATAINTEAFF
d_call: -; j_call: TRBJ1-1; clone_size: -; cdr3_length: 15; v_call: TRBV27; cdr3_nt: TGTGCCAGCAGTTTAGGAGCAGGGTTGAACACTGAAGCTTTCTTT; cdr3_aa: CASSLGAGLNTEAFF
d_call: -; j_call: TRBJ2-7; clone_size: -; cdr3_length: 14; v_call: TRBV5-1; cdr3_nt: TGCGCCAGCAGCTTGGCGGACAGCCCTAACGAGCAGTACTTC; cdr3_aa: CASSLADSPNEQYF
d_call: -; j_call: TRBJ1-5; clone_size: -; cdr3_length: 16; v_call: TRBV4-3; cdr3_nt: TGCGCCAGCAGCCAAGATCTCAGGGCCCTCAATCAGCCCCAGCATTTT; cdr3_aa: CASSQDLRALNQPQHF
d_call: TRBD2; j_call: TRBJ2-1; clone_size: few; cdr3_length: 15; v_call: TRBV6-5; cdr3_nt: TGTGCCAGCAGCCCCGGGGTAGCGGGGTACAATGAGCAGTTCTTC; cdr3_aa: CASSPGVAGYNEQFF
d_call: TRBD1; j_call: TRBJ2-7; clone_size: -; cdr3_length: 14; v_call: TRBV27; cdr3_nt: TGTGCCAGCAGTTTAAGGGACAGGGGATACGAGCAGTACTTC; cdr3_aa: CASSLRDRGYEQYF
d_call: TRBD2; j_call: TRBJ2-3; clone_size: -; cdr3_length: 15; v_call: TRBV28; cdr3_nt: TGTGCCAGCAGGAAAGGACTAGCGGGCACAGATACGCAGTATTTT; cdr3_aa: CASRKGLAGTDTQYF
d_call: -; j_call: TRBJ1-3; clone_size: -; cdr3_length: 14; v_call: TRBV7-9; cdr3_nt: TGTGCCAGCAGCTTAGTGGGGACCGGAAACACCATATATTTT; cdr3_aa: CASSLVGTGNTIYF
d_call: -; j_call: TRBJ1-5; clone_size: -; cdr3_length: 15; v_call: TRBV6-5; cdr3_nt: TGTGCCAGCAGTCATAACCCTGGGGGAAATCAGCCCCAGCATTTT; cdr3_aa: CASSHNPGGNQPQHF
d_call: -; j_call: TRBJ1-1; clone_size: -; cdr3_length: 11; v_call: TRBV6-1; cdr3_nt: TGTGCCAGCACAGGACTTTTTGAAGCTTTCTTT; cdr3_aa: CASTGLFEAFF
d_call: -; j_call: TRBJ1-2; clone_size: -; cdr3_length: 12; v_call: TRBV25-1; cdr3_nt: TGTGCCAGCAGTGATCAGGGTTACGGCTACACCTTC; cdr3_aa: CASSDQGYGYTF
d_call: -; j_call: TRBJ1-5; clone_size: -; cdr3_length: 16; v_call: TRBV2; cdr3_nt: TGTGCCAGCAGTGAAGGGGTACTCGATAGCAATCAGCCCCAGCATTTT; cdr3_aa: CASSEGVLDSNQPQHF
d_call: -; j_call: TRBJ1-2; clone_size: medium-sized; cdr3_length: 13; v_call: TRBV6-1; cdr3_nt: TGTGCCAGCGCGCCGGGTGAAACGGCTGGCTACACCTTC; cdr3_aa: CASAPGETAGYTF
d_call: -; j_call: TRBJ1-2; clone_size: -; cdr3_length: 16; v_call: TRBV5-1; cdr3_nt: TGCGCCAGCAGCTTGGCCCCTGACATCCCTAACTATGGCTACACCTTC; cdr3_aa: CASSLAPDIPNYGYTF
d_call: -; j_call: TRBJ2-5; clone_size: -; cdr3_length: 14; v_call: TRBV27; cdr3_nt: TGTGCCAGCAGTTTAGAGGGGCGGAGAGAGACCCAGTACTTC; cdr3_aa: CASSLEGRRETQYF
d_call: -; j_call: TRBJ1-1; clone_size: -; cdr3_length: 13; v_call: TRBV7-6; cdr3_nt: TGTGCCAGCAGCTTAGGAGGGGACACTGAAGCTTTCTTT; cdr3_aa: CASSLGGDTEAFF
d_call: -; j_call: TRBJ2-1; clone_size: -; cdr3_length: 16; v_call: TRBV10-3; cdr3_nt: TGTGCCATCAGCTCCCCCGGACAGAAAACTTACAATGAGCAGTTCTTC; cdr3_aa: CAISSPGQKTYNEQFF
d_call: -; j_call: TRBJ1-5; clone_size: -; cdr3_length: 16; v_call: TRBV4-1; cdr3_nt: TGCGCCAGCAGCCCTCAGGGTCTTCTCGGCAATCAGCCCCAGCATTTT; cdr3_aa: CASSPQGLLGNQPQHF
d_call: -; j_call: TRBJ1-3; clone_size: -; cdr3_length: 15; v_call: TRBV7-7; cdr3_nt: TGTGCCAGCAGTCAAGGGATTAGCTCTGGAAACACCATATATTTT; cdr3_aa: CASSQGISSGNTIYF
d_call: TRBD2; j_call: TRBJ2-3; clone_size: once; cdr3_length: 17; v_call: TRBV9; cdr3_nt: TGTGCCAGCAGCCCTATGACTAGCGGGACCATTTCAGATACGCAGTATTTT; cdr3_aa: CASSPMTSGTISDTQYF
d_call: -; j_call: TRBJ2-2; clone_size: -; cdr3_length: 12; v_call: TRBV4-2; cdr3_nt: TGTGCCAGCAGCCAAGAGGCCGGGGAGCTGTTTTTT; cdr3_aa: CASSQEAGELFF
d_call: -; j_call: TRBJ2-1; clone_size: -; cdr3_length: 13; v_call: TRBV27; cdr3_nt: TGTGCCAGCAGTTTAGATCAGGGCAATGAGCAGTTCTTC; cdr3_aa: CASSLDQGNEQFF
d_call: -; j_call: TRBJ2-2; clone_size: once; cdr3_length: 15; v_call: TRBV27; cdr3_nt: TGTGCCAGCAGTTTAATGGTTCCTTACACCGGGGAGCTGTTTTTT; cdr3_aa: CASSLMVPYTGELFF
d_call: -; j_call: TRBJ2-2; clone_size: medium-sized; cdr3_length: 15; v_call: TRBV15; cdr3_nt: TGTGCCACCAGCAGCGGGGGCACGAACACCGGGGAGCTGTTTTTT; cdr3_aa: CATSSGGTNTGELFF
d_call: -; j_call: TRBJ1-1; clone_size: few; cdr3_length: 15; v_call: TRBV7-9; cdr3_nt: TGTGCCAGCAGCGGGATACGGACGGCGCGGGGGGAAGCTTTCTTT; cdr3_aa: CASSGIRTARGEAFF
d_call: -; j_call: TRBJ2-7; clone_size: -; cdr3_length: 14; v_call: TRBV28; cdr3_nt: TGTGCCACCCTCCGCCTCGGCAGCTCCTACGAGCAGTACTTC; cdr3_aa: CATLRLGSSYEQYF
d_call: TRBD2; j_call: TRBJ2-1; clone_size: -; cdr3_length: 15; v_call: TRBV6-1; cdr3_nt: TGTGCCAGCAGTGAGGGTGGGACTAGAAGCGATGAGCAGTTCTTC; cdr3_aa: CASSEGGTRSDEQFF
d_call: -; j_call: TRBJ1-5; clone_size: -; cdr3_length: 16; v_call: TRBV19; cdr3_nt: TGTGCCAGTACCGATCTGGGCAGGGCTAGCAATCAGCCCCAGCATTTT; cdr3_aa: CASTDLGRASNQPQHF
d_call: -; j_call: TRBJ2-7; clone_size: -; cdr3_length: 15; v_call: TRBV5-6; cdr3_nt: TGTGCCAGCACAACTCCCGGGACTGGCTCCTACGAGCAGTACTTC; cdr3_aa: CASTTPGTGSYEQYF
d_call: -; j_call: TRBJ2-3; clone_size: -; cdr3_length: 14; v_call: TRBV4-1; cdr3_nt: TGCGCCAGCAGCCAAGTTGTTCCGGGAGATACGCAGTATTTT; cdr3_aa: CASSQVVPGDTQYF
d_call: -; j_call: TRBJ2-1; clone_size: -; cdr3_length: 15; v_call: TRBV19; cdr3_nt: TGTGCCAGTAGGGTTAGCGTGAGCTCCTACAATGAGCAGTTCTTC; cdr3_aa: CASRVSVSSYNEQFF
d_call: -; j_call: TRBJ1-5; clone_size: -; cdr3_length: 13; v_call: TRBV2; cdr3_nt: TGTGCCAGCATAAACGGACGCAATCAGCCCCAGCATTTT; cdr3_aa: CASINGRNQPQHF
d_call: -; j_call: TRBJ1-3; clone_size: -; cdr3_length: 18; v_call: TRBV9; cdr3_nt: TGTGCCAGCAGCGTAGATTGGGGGGGCCTCTTCGATGGAAACACCATATATTTT; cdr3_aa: CASSVDWGGLFDGNTIYF
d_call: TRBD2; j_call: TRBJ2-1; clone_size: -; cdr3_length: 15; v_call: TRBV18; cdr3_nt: TGTGCCAGCTCACATCCTAGCGGGGGGACCCATGAGCAGTTCTTC; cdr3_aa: CASSHPSGGTHEQFF
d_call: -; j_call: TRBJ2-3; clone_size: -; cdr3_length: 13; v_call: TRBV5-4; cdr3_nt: TGTGCCAGCAGCATCCCCGGGACAGATACGCAGTATTTT; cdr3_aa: CASSIPGTDTQYF
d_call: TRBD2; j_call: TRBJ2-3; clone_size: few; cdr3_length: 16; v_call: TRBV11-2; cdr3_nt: TGTGCCAGCAGCTTACCGACTAGCGGATTCACAGATACGCAGTATTTT; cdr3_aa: CASSLPTSGFTDTQYF
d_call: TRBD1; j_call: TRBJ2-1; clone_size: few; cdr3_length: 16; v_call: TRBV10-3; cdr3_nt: TGTGCCATCAGTGAGACTCGGGACAGGGGACGAAATGAGCAGTTCTTC; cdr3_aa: CAISETRDRGRNEQFF
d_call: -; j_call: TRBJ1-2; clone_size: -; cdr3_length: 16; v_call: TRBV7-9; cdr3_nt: TGTGCCAGCAGATTTAGTGGAGACAGCAACCGAGCTGGCTACACCTTC; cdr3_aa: CASRFSGDSNRAGYTF
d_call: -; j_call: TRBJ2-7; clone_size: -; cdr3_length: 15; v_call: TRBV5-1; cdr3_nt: TGCGCCAGCAGCTTTACACGACCGCTCTCCTACGAGCAGTACTTC; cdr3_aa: CASSFTRPLSYEQYF